The source of this T cell receptor (beta chain) is a study of T cells after yellow fever vaccination. Study-wide background: Those fractions that held only low numbers of cells were prepared using the SMART-Seq v4 Ultra Low Input RNA kit. Regarding the study as a whole: The secondary response showed a weaker magnitude and a faster peak, day 5 versus 15.

The junction had 8 bases not matched to a gene; V was cut back by 7 bases and J by 9 bases. Germline V lookup: CDR1 LNHDA, CDR2 SQIVND (reference sequence). The CDR3 consists of 13 residues. Remarks on this clonotype: The antigen remains unidentified.

TCRdb independently ran MiXCR on the 5' RACE reads; one entry per CDR3 protein. The data contain 250,000 to 400,000 distinct CDR3 sequences, approximately 4% of them singletons. The genes are TRBV19 and TRBJ2-1; TRBD2 agrees at 8 bases. This specimen was PBMCs, taken 5 days after the yellow fever booster vaccination. The receptor comes from a man between 18 and 29 years old who received the YFV17D yellow fever vaccine. This CDR3 reads CASTYGGAAEQFF. The CDR3 nucleotides are TGTGCCAGTACCTACGGGGGGGCCGCTGAGCAGTTCTTC.